The T cell receptor beta chain under discussion was sequenced for a study of regulatory T cells in long-lasting Graves disease. Whole-study findings and limits: Sharing of public clonotypes was greater in persistent patients (more than 2,500) than in new patients (more than 900).

Per the germline V gene, CDR1 is SNHLY and CDR2 is FYNNEI. The CDR3 covers 13 residues. V shed 10 bases and J 13 bases; nucleotides not matched to a gene: 10. This clonotype was recorded at least ten times. What it binds is not known. The authors built TCR beta libraries using iRepertoire HTBI primers and Arm-PCR of CDR3 regions. TCRdb recomputed calls from the multiplex PCR reads with MiXCR, one row per CDR3 protein. The repertoire has a few hundred thousand distinct CDR3 sequences, less than 20% of them found once; the top ten carry 12%. Time point noted: newly diagnosed GD, antithyroid drugs for less than 3 months. Scientists built the TCR library using RNA that was extracted from PBMCs. An endocrinology department located in Xi'an, China, was where the patients came from. The sample was also linked to a second study, of T cells in Graves' hyperthyroidism and ophthalmopathy. That source adds: Stability of Graves' hyperthyroidism was defined as absent ophthalmopathy progression within 18 months.

Sequenced here: peripheral blood mononuclear cells (PBMCs), sampled at new diagnosis, from a patient treated with antithyroid drugs. This clonotype was sampled from a woman aged 30 to 39 with Graves disease. This chain connects TRBV2 to TRBJ1-6; 10 bases align to TRBD1. This CDR3 is CATCRQGATPLHF. CDR3 coding DNA: TGTGCCACCTGCAGACAGGGGGCGACGCCCCTCCACTTT.